This T cell receptor (beta chain) is from a study of regulatory T cells in long-lasting Graves disease. Study-wide findings and caveats: A greater number of public clonotypes (approximately 2,500) was shared by persistent patients than by new patients (about 960). There were preferences for TRBV28, TRBJ1-2 and TRBJ2-5 in persistent disease.

Time point here: newly diagnosed GD, antithyroid drugs for less than 3 months. With RNA extracted from PBMCs as input, the TCR library was made. Patients all came to the study from an endocrinology department in Xi'an, China. CDR3 length equals 17 residues. Germline-derived CDR1 and CDR2 are SEHNR and FQNEAQ (reference sequence). The V end was cut by 0 bases, the J end by 3 bases, with 15 bases between. Investigators prepared the TCR beta libraries by applying iRepertoire HTBI primers and Arm-PCR of CDR3 regions. TCRdb ran MiXCR on the multiplex PCR reads and lists one entry per CDR3 protein. The sample consists of hundreds of thousands of distinct CDR3 sequences, more than 10% of them appearing once. This clonotype occurred a few times. Its antigen is unknown. The data also belong to a second study, concerning T cells in Graves' hyperthyroidism and ophthalmopathy. From that study: Most expanded thyroid clonotypes above 0.001 also appeared in blood.

The chain employs TRBV7-9 and TRBJ1-5, with TRBD1 as a possible D gene (5 bases). The source is a woman aged 25 to 39 with Graves disease. The sample in question was peripheral blood mononuclear cells (PBMCs), obtained at new diagnosis, from a patient treated with antithyroid drugs. As DNA, the CDR3 is TGTGCCAGCAGCTTAGCGGGCAAAAAGGGGTTCAATCAGCCCCAGCATTTT. As protein: CASSLAGKKGFNQPQHF.